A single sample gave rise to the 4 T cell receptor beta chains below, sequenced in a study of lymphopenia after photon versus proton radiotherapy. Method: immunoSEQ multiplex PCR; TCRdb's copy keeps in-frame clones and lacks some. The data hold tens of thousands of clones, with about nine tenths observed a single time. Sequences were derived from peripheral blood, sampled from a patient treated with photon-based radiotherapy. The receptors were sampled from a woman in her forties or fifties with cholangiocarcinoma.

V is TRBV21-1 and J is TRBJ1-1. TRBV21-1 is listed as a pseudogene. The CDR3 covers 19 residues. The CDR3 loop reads CASSKGEGEVLAWLTEAFF. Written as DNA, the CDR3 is TGTGCCAGCAGCAAAGGTGAGGGGGAGGTTTTAGCCTGGTTAACTGAAGCTTTCTTT.

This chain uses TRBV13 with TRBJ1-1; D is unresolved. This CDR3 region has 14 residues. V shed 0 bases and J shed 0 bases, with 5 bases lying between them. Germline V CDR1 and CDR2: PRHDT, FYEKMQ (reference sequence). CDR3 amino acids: CASSLGRLNTEAFF. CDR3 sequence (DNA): TGTGCCAGCAGCTTAGGGCGTCTGAACACTGAAGCTTTCTTT.

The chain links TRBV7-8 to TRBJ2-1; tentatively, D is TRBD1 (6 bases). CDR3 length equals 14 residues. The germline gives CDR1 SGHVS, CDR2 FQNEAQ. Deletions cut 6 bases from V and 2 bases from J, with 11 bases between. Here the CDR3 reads CASSLQGPYNEQFF. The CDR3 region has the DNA TGTGCCAGCAGTTTACAGGGACCCTACAATGAGCAGTTCTTC. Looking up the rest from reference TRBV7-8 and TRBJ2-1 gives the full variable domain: GAGVSQSPRYKVAKRGQDVALRCDPISGHVSLFWYQQALGQGPEFLTYFQNEAQLDKSGLPSDRFFAERPEGSVSTLKIQRTQQEDSAVYLCASSLQGPYNEQFFGPGTRLTVL.

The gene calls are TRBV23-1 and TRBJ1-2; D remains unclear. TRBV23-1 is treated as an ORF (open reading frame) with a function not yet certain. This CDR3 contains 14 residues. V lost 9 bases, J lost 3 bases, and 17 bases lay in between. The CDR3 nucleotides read TGCGCCAGTCTAGAGGGTGGAAGTGACTATGGCTACACCTTC. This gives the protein CASLEGGSDYGYTF.